Below, 11 T cell receptor beta chains from the same sample are listed, as sequenced in a study of T cells after posttransplantation cyclophosphamide. Sequencing used immunoSEQ multiplex PCR; TCRdb keeps in-frame clones, though not all of them. The sample lists roughly 3,100 clones, about 80% seen once, with 20% to 25% in the top ten. The specimen was CD8+ T cells sorted from bone marrow. Every receptor here comes from a woman aged 60-70 years in good health, CMV-negative, and a related stem cell transplant donor.

V gene TRBV9 combines with J gene TRBJ2-1; 9 bases map to TRBD2. The V segment lost 3 bases and the J segment 10 bases; nucleotides outside the gene matches: 11. Germline lookup yields CDR1 SGDLS and CDR2 YYNGEE. The CDR3 extends over 15 amino acids. In DNA, the CDR3 is TGTGCCAGCAGCGATAGCGGGGGCCTGGGCCCGGAGCAGTTCTTC. It is translated as CASSDSGGLGPEQFF.

The V and J genes are TRBV7-9 and TRBJ2-5; 7 positions agree with TRBD2. The CDR3 is 15 amino acids. The germline V gene has CDR1 SEHNR and CDR2 FQNEAQ (reference sequence). V gave up 3 bases and J gave up 5 bases; unmatched junction bases: 9. CDR3 DNA sequence: TGTGCCAGCAGCTTTAGTGGGGACTACCTGGAGACCCAGTACTTC. Its protein is CASSFSGDYLETQYF.

The chain carries TRBV7-8 and TRBJ1-2, with 7 bases aligning to TRBD1. V gave up 5 bases and J gave up 4 bases; unmatched junction bases: 4. CDR3 size: 13 residues. Per the germline V gene, CDR1 is SGHVS and CDR2 is FQNEAQ. The CDR3 reads CASSQTGAYGYTF. CDR3 DNA: TGTGCCAGCAGCCAAACAGGGGCCTATGGCTACACCTTC.

By sample share, this clone is large. The chain uses TRBV6-4 and TRBJ2-3; perhaps TRBD2 as D (6 bases). V gave up 0 bases and J gave up 4 bases, with 8 bases separating them. Germline V gene lookup returns CDR1 MRHNA and CDR2 SNTAGT. This CDR3 has 14 amino acids. The CDR3 DNA sequence: TGTGCCAGCAGTGACTCGGGGGGTGCAGATACGCAGTATTTT. Encoded protein: CASSDSGGADTQYF.

The V gene is TRBV5-1, the J gene TRBJ2-7; D unresolved. Germline V gives CDR1 SGHRS, CDR2 YFSETQ. The CDR3 runs to 17 residues. With 0 bases removed from V and 5 bases from J, the gap between germline ends came to 21 bases. CDR3 DNA: TGCGCCAGCAGCTTGGCCAGACTCGCCTTAAATTTCGACGAGCAGTACTTC. It yields the protein CASSLARLALNFDEQYF.

The CDR3 here is CASSSTGDGYTF. Here the CDR3 DNA reads TGTGCCAGCAGCTCGACAGGGGATGGCTACACCTTC. The chain recombines TRBV7-3 with TRBJ1-2; 8 bases agree with TRBD1. Germline V CDR1 and CDR2: SGHTA, FQGTGA. This CDR3 spans 12 amino acids. V lost 4 bases and J lost 6; bases outside the gene matches: 1.

V gene TRBV10-3 combines with J gene TRBJ2-1, with 9 bases lining up with TRBD2. V trimming: 3 bases; J trimming: 4 bases; junction bases outside the gene matches: 16. Looked up from germline, CDR1 is ENHRY and CDR2 is SYGVKD. The CDR3 extends over 19 amino acids. CDR3 in amino acids: CAISDSLASGISQYNEQFF. CDR3 DNA: TGTGCCATCAGTGATAGTTTGGCTAGCGGGATTTCTCAATACAATGAGCAGTTCTTC.

The rearrangement uses TRBV28 and TRBJ2-5; D not certain. With 1 base removed from V and 4 bases from J, the gap between germline ends came to 7 bases. This CDR3 region has 13 residues. Germline loops: CDR1 MDHEN, CDR2 SYDVKM. As DNA, the CDR3 is TGTGCCAGCAGTTTATCGCACGGAGAGACCCAGTACTTC. Its protein is CASSLSHGETQYF.

The rearrangement links TRBV9 to TRBJ2-7; 8 bases line up with TRBD2. Germline CDR1 SGDLS, CDR2 YYNGEE. With 2 bases clipped from V and 2 bases from J, the junction kept 6 bases outside the gene matches. There are 15 residues in the CDR3. The CDR3 region is CASSVGTSLAYEQYF. CDR3 coding DNA: TGTGCCAGCAGCGTTGGGACTAGTCTCGCCTACGAGCAGTACTTC.

The genes are TRBV6-5 and TRBJ2-3; a weak D match, TRBD1 (6 bases). The CDR3 is 15 amino acids. Trimming took off 1 base at V and 2 bases at J, with 10 bases between the two ends. Germline CDR1 reads MNHEY; CDR2 reads SVGAGI. The CDR3 nucleotides are TGTGCCAGCAGTTACTTGGGGGACAACACAGATACGCAGTATTTT. Its protein product is CASSYLGDNTDTQYF.

This clone was observed once. The V and J genes are TRBV28 and TRBJ1-3; D gene uncertain. Germline assignment: CDR1 MDHEN and CDR2 SYDVKM. This CDR3 has 15 amino acids. V shed 5 bases and J shed 0 bases, with 11 bases lying between them. CDR3 region: CASSPDSSSGNTIYF. In DNA, the CDR3 is TGTGCCAGCAGTCCAGACTCTAGCTCTGGAAACACCATATATTTT.